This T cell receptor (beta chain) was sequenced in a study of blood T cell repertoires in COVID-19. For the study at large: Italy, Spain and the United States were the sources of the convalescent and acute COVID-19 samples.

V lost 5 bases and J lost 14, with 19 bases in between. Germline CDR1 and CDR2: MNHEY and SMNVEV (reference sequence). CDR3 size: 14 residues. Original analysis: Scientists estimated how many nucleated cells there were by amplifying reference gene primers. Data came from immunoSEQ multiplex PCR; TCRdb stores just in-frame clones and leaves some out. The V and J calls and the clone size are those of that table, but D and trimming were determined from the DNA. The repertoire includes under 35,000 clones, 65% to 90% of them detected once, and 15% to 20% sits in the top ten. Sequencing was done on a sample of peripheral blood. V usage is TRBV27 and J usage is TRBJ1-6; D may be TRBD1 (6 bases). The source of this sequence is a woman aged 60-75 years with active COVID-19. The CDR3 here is CASSQLRTAVALHF. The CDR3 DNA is TGTGCCAGCAGTCAACTCAGGACAGCCGTAGCCCTCCACTTT.